This T cell receptor (beta chain) is drawn from a study of T cells in Graves' hyperthyroidism and ophthalmopathy. Overall study results and limits: Blood also carried most thyroid clonotypes expanded above 0.001.

Newly diagnosed hyperthyroidism, duration under 2 months, in patients aged 18 to 65. This clonotype was found many times. Its matching antigen is unknown. Trimming removed 5 bases from V and 3 bases from J, with 6 bases in between. This CDR3 has 12 amino acids. CDR1 and CDR2 from the germline V gene are MNHEY and SMNVEV (reference sequence). Amplification yielded TCR beta CDR3 regions, with RNA transcripts as the source. The TCR CDR3 was amplified in a first-round RT-PCR using the HTBI primer set. TCRdb redid the calling of the multiplex PCR reads with MiXCR, one entry per CDR3 protein. Of under 450,000 distinct CDR3 sequences listed, approximately 15% are singletons.

This chain uses TRBV27 with TRBJ2-3, with no clear D. Sample: blood. The receptor was derived from a man aged 25-40 years with Graves' hyperthyroidism that later progressed to Graves' ophthalmopathy. The DNA of the CDR3 is TGTGCCAGCAGTACCTATACAGATACGCAGTATTTT. The encoded protein is CASSTYTDTQYF.